Following are 23 T cell receptor beta chains from one sample sequenced in a study of cytomegalovirus exposure and HLA in healthy donors. The PCR was carried out with 60 Vbeta primers and 13 Jbeta primers. Some clones are missing from TCRdb's copy, which holds only in-frame ones; the method was immunoSEQ multiplex PCR. The sample has just over 20,000 clones. The sequenced sample consisted of PBMCs. The receptors here all came from a man in his sixties in good health and CMV-seropositive.

This chain links TRBV18 with TRBJ1-5; the match to TRBD1 covers 7 bases. V lost 4 bases, J lost 3 bases, and 3 bases stayed unmatched. Germline V lookup: CDR1 KGHSH, CDR2 LQKENI. CDR3 length: 14 residues. The CDR3 loop is CASSQGQLNQPQHF. As DNA, the CDR3 is TGTGCCAGCTCACAGGGACAGCTCAATCAGCCCCAGCATTTT. The entire variable domain, with the rest obtained from reference TRBV18 and TRBJ1-5, is as follows: NAGVMQNPRHLVRRRGQEARLRCSPMKGHSHVYWYRQLPEEGLKFMVYLQKENIIDESGMPKERFSAEFPKEGPSILRIQQVVRGDSAAYFCASSQGQLNQPQHFGDGTRLSIL.

The chain uses TRBV29-1 and TRBJ2-1; TRBD1 aligns across 7 bases. The V gene's germline CDR1 is SQVTM and CDR2 ANQGSEA. Trimming took 6 bases from V and 5 from J; bases not matched to a gene: 4. The CDR3 has 12 residues. CDR3 sequence: CSVGTADNEQFF. The CDR3 DNA is TGCAGCGTCGGGACAGCCGACAATGAGCAGTTCTTC.

V is TRBV29-1 and J is TRBJ1-1, with D maybe TRBD1 (5 bases). Looked up from germline, CDR1 is SQVTM and CDR2 is ANQGSEA. The CDR3 is 14 residues long. V was pared by 7 bases and J by 4 bases, with 19 bases between. CDR3 amino acids: CSAQRGGGGTEAFF. Written as DNA, the CDR3 is TGCAGCGCCCAACGGGGTGGGGGGGGCACTGAAGCTTTCTTT.

This sequence joins TRBV19 and TRBJ1-2; D might be TRBD1 (5 bases). V lost 4 bases and J lost 7, with 16 bases in between. The germline CDR1 and CDR2 sequences are LNHDA and SQIVND (reference sequence). The CDR3 extends over 14 amino acids. This CDR3 is CASSTSTELFGYTF. Written as DNA, the CDR3 is TGTGCCAGTAGTACTTCGACAGAGCTCTTTGGCTACACCTTC.

The V and J genes are TRBV10-3 and TRBJ1-2, with a tentative D call TRBD1 (6 bases). This CDR3 is built from 14 residues. Germline loops: CDR1 ENHRY, CDR2 SYGVKD. Trimming took off 9 bases at V and 4 bases at J, with 18 bases between the two ends. The CDR3 spells CAIPGDRVVYGYTF. CDR3 nucleotide sequence: TGTGCCATTCCAGGGGATCGGGTTGTCTATGGCTACACCTTC.

This sequence joins TRBV5-1 and TRBJ2-2; D is unresolved. There are 15 residues in the CDR3. Per the germline V gene, CDR1 is SGHRS and CDR2 is YFSETQ. With 2 bases removed from V and 1 base from J, the gap between germline ends came to 9 bases. The CDR3 DNA reads TGCGCCAGCAGCTTATACGGTCAGAACACCGGGGAGCTGTTTTTT. It yields the protein CASSLYGQNTGELFF.

The chain has TRBV5-1 and TRBJ2-7, with TRBD1 identical over 7 bases. V dropped 0 bases and J dropped 4; count of bases not matched to a gene: 4. The CDR3 sequence is 14 residues long. Germline V gene data show CDR1 as SGHRS and CDR2 as YFSETQ. The CDR3 spells CASSLADRDYEQYF. CDR3 bases: TGCGCCAGCAGCTTGGCCGACAGGGATTACGAGCAGTACTTC.

CDR3 nucleotides: TGTGCCATCGGGGGGGATTGGTATGGCTACACCTTC. This translates into CAIGGDWYGYTF. The chain is built from TRBV10-3 and TRBJ1-2; possibly TRBD1 for D (5 bases). Trimming took off 8 bases at V and 5 bases at J, with 12 bases between the two ends. There are 12 residues in the CDR3. Germline assignment: CDR1 ENHRY and CDR2 SYGVKD.

This chain uses TRBV9 with TRBJ1-1, with D possibly matching TRBD1 (6 bases). From germline, CDR1 is SGDLS and CDR2 YYNGEE. Trimming took 0 bases from V and 4 from J, leaving 10 bases between them. This CDR3 region has 14 residues. The CDR3 coding sequence is TGTGCCAGCAGCGTAGACAGGGTAGTCACTGAAGCTTTCTTT. This translates into CASSVDRVVTEAFF.

CDR3 DNA: TGTGCCAGCACCGGACTAGCGGGAGGCGGTAATGAGCAGTTCTTC. Translated: CASTGLAGGGNEQFF. V and J are TRBV9 and TRBJ2-1; 14 positions agree with TRBD2. The length of the CDR3 is 15 residues. V lost 6 bases to trimming and J lost 7 bases; unmatched junction nucleotides: 6. Germline V lookup: CDR1 SGDLS, CDR2 YYNGEE.

V is TRBV29-1 and J is TRBJ2-7, with D perhaps TRBD2 (5 bases). V lost 6 bases and J lost 2, with 14 bases in between. CDR1 is SQVTM and CDR2 is ANQGSEA in the germline V gene. The CDR3 has 13 residues. This CDR3 reads CSVYFSEPYEQYF. The CDR3 coding sequence is TGCAGCGTATACTTTAGCGAGCCCTACGAGCAGTACTTC.

The V and J genes are TRBV5-1 and TRBJ1-1; maybe TRBD1 (6 bases). This CDR3 region has 15 residues. Germline V gives CDR1 SGHRS, CDR2 YFSETQ. Between the trimmed V and J ends, which lost 4 bases and 0 bases, there was a span of 13 bases. The CDR3 region is CASSTQGSMNTEAFF. The CDR3 DNA is TGCGCCAGCAGCACCCAGGGGAGCATGAACACTGAAGCTTTCTTT.

The V and J genes are TRBV18 and TRBJ2-1; 8 nucleotides line up with TRBD2. The V segment lost 8 bases and the J segment 7 bases; nucleotides outside the gene matches: 13. The CDR3 runs to 15 residues. Germline V gene data show CDR1 as KGHSH and CDR2 as LQKENI. CDR3 loop: CASLPREGRGNEQFF. CDR3 bases: TGTGCCAGCCTACCCCGGGAGGGCCGGGGGAATGAGCAGTTCTTC.

In nucleotides, the CDR3 is TGTGCCAGCAGCGGCCGGACGGGACAGGGCTGGACCGGGGAGCTGTTTTTT. Protein sequence: CASSGRTGQGWTGELFF. The genes are TRBV12-1 and TRBJ2-2; the table gives TRBD1 as D, unverified against the DNA. TRBV12-1 is deemed a pseudogene. The CDR3 is 17 amino acids.

This chain connects TRBV7-9 to TRBJ1-5, with D hard to call. Germline V gives CDR1 SEHNR, CDR2 FQNEAQ (reference sequence). The CDR3 sequence is 13 residues long. V was trimmed by 3 bases and J by 2 bases, leaving 5 bases between them. The CDR3 sequence: CASSFEGNQPQHF. CDR3 nucleotide sequence: TGTGCCAGCAGCTTTGAGGGCAATCAGCCCCAGCATTTT. Using reference TRBV7-9 and TRBJ1-5 for the parts outside the CDR3, the full variable domain is DTGVSQNPRHKITKRGQNVTFRCDPISEHNRLYWYRQTLGQGPEFLTYFQNEAQLEKSRLLSDRFSAERPKGSFSTLEIQRTEQGDSAMYLCASSFEGNQPQHFGDGTRLSIL.

This CDR3 reads CASSYSDRADNEQFF. The CDR3 bases are TGTGCCAGCAGTTACTCGGACAGGGCCGACAATGAGCAGTTCTTC. The rearrangement links TRBV6-5 to TRBJ2-1; 8 bases align to TRBD1. CDR3 length: 15 amino acids. Germline CDR1 and CDR2: MNHEY and SVGAGI. After removal of 0 bases from V and 5 bases from J, the junction contained 3 bases not matched to a gene.

The genes are TRBV19 and TRBJ1-2; possibly TRBD1 for D (6 bases). CDR1 is LNHDA and CDR2 is SQIVND in the germline V gene (reference sequence). CDR3 length: 14 residues. With 3 bases removed from V and 4 bases from J, the gap between germline ends came to 12 bases. CDR3 DNA sequence: TGTGCCAGTAGTATTGGTGGACAGCTCTATGGCTACACCTTC. Its translation is CASSIGGQLYGYTF.

The gene calls are TRBV30 and TRBJ1-2, with 7 nucleotides matching TRBD1. The germline gives CDR1 GTSNPN, CDR2 SVGIG (reference sequence). The CDR3 runs 14 residues. J lost 3 bases, V lost 6 bases, and 10 bases had no gene match. The CDR3 DNA sequence: TGTGCCTGCAATATAATTACAGGGGACTATGGCTACACCTTC. This encodes CACNIITGDYGYTF.

V usage is TRBV29-1 and J usage is TRBJ2-1; D ambiguous. This CDR3 contains 11 residues. The V end was cut by 1 base, the J end by 9 bases, with 7 bases between. CDR1 is SQVTM and CDR2 is ANQGSEA in the germline V gene. In DNA, the CDR3 is TGCAGCGTTGAAGGATTCGGTGAGCAGTTCTTC. Translating gives CSVEGFGEQFF.

CDR3 sequence reads: CASTGTGVYEQYF. For the CDR3, the DNA is TGTGCCAGCACCGGGACAGGGGTCTACGAGCAGTACTTC. The chain has TRBV10-3 and TRBJ2-7, with 10 bases identical to TRBD1. The CDR3 covers 13 residues. Per germline, CDR1 ENHRY and CDR2 SYGVKD. The V and J ends lost 10 bases and 3 bases, in that order; junction bases with no gene match: 6.

The chain combines TRBV19 with TRBJ2-1; TRBD2 agrees at 11 bases. The CDR3 length is 14 residues. CDR1 and CDR2 (germline): LNHDA, SQIVND (reference sequence). The ends lost 9 bases at V and 8 bases at J; junction bases unmatched: 9. The CDR3 loop reads CASVGLAAGDEQFF. The CDR3 nucleotides read TGTGCCAGCGTGGGACTAGCGGCCGGGGATGAGCAGTTCTTC.

J is TRBJ1-4 and V is TRBV5-1; 7 positions match TRBD1. CDR1 and CDR2 (germline): SGHRS, YFSETQ. This CDR3 has 13 residues. Trimming cost V 3 bases and J 8 bases; bases outside gene matches: 4. The CDR3 DNA reads TGCGCCAGCAGCTGGACAGGAAGGGAAAAACTGTTTTTT. This codes for CASSWTGREKLFF.

The chain has TRBV7-9 and TRBJ2-7, with a tentative D call TRBD2 (5 bases). The CDR3 runs to 15 residues. Trimming pared 1 base from V and 0 bases from J, leaving 10 bases between. Germline V gene data show CDR1 as SEHNR and CDR2 as FQNEAQ (reference sequence). CDR3 amino acids: CASSLGAEFSYEQYF. CDR3 sequence (DNA): TGTGCCAGCAGCTTAGGAGCGGAGTTCTCCTACGAGCAGTACTTC.